This T cell receptor (beta chain) was documented in a study of control samples from healthy donors and cancer patients. This table comes from immunoSEQ multiplex PCR, and its TCRdb copy is limited to in-frame clones, with some not included. The sample lists about 110,000 clones; 70% to 85% were seen once. Germline assignment: CDR1 MNHEY and CDR2 SVGAGI. The CDR3 runs to 13 residues. V lost 8 bases to trimming and J lost 7 bases, with 15 bases between them. V and J are TRBV6-5 and TRBJ1-3; D is perhaps TRBD1 (6 bases). The sample consisted of blood. The source is a man aged 18-30 years in good health. CDR3 sequence: CASSSGARNTIYF. The CDR3 bases are TGTGCCAGCTCTTCGGGGGCGAGGAACACCATATATTTT.